The 13 T cell receptor beta chains in this list originate from one sample, sequenced in a study of CD8 T cells in Susac syndrome. RNA in amounts of about 0.5 to 1 ug was reverse transcribed with random hexamers. Each CDR3 protein gets one entry after TCRdb re-called the immunoSEQ multiplex PCR reads with MiXCR. Seen here are approximately 120,000 distinct CDR3 sequences, roughly 96% observed once, and the top ten hold around 0.1%. Material for sequencing was CD4+ T cells from PBMCs. The receptor set was obtained from a human donor in good health.

CDR3 protein: CASSYSRTSGSYYEQYF. The CDR3 DNA follows: TGTGCCAGCAGTTACTCTCGGACTAGCGGGAGTTATTACGAGCAGTACTTC. The chain recombines TRBV6-5 with TRBJ2-7; TRBD2 matches 13 bases. Per the germline V gene, CDR1 is MNHEY and CDR2 is SVGAGI. With V trimmed by 0 bases and J by 4 bases, 6 bases remained unmatched. The CDR3 sequence is 17 residues long.

The chain combines TRBV29-1 with TRBJ2-1, with D hard to call. V was trimmed by 3 bases and J by 3 bases, leaving 9 bases between them. This CDR3 has 13 amino acids. CDR1 is SQVTM, CDR2 ANQGSEA, per germline. CDR3 region: CSVEWSNYNEQFF. The CDR3, as DNA: TGCAGCGTTGAGTGGAGCAACTACAATGAGCAGTTCTTC.

The CDR3 is CASSPQFIETQYF. CDR3 nucleotide sequence: TGCGCCAGCAGCCCTCAGTTTATCGAGACCCAGTACTTC. V usage is TRBV5-1 and J usage is TRBJ2-5; no clear D. V was shortened by 4 bases and J by 5 bases, with 12 bases between the two germline ends. Germline V gene sequence: CDR1 SGHRS, CDR2 YFSETQ. The CDR3 consists of 13 residues.

This chain joins TRBV12-3 or TRBV12-4 and TRBJ2-1, with D possibly TRBD1 on 6 matching bases. This CDR3 has 13 residues. The V gene lost 10 bases and the J gene lost 7 bases, with 17 bases spanning the gap. The CDR3 nucleotides are TGTGCCACCCTTAGGTCTAGGGGGAATGAGCAGTTCTTC. It is translated as CATLRSRGNEQFF.

This clonotype has just one count. V usage is TRBV3-1 and J usage is TRBJ1-3; D not certain. Germline CDR1 and CDR2: LGHDT and YNNKEL (reference sequence). The CDR3 has 16 residues. V lost 1 base and J lost 0, with 10 bases in between. The chain's CDR3 is CASSQGAQFSGNTIYF. The CDR3 DNA reads as TGTGCCAGCAGCCAAGGTGCACAGTTCTCTGGAAACACCATATATTTT.

The rearrangement uses TRBV5-1 and TRBJ2-2; possible D gene TRBD2, 6 bases. The germline gives CDR1 SGHRS, CDR2 YFSETQ. This CDR3 has 14 residues. V was trimmed by 4 bases and J by 3 bases, leaving 10 bases between them. In nucleotides, the CDR3 is TGCGCCAGCAGCCTCGGGGACTACACCGGGGAGCTGTTTTTT. Residues: CASSLGDYTGELFF. Using reference TRBV5-1 and TRBJ2-2 for the parts outside the CDR3, the full variable domain is KAGVTQTPRYLIKTRGQQVTLSCSPISGHRSVSWYQQTPGQGLQFLFEYFSETQRNKGNFPGRFSGRQFSNSRSEMNVSTLELGDSALYLCASSLGDYTGELFFGEGSRLTVL.

The V call is TRBV20-1, the J call TRBJ2-3; no definite D call. The CDR3 has 12 residues. V was clipped by 6 bases and J by 4 bases, with 11 bases between them. Germline V gene lookup returns CDR1 DFQATT and CDR2 SNEGSKA (reference sequence). The DNA of the CDR3 is TGCAGTGCAGTAGACGTCCCAGATACGCAGTATTTT. Protein product: CSAVDVPDTQYF.

The DNA for the CDR3 is TGTGCCTGGAGTCCTGAGGCCGTTGGCACGCAGTATTTT. It translates to CAWSPEAVGTQYF. The V call is TRBV30, the J call TRBJ2-3; D call uncertain. Trimming pared 2 bases from V and 9 bases from J, leaving 15 bases between. Germline CDR1 GTSNPN, CDR2 SVGIG (reference sequence). This CDR3 has 13 amino acids.

V gene TRBV27 combines with J gene TRBJ1-2; possible D gene TRBD1, 6 bases. The CDR3 is 14 amino acids. The V and J ends lost 3 bases and 7 bases respectively, with 15 bases between them. Germline V CDR1 and CDR2: MNHEY, SMNVEV (reference sequence). CDR3 in DNA: TGTGCCAGCAGTTTCCAGGGGACAACCGGTGGCTACACCTTC. Translated: CASSFQGTTGGYTF.

The rearrangement uses TRBV6-2 or TRBV6-3 and TRBJ2-5, with unresolved D. Trimming pared 2 bases from V and 1 base from J, leaving 8 bases between. Per germline, CDR1 MNHEY and CDR2 SVGEGT. The CDR3 is 14 residues long. CDR3 sequence (DNA): TGTGCCAGCAGTTACATGTTCATCCAAGAGACCCAGTACTTC. Translated, it gives CASSYMFIQETQYF.

The V call is TRBV4-1, the J call TRBJ2-7; D gene unclear. This CDR3 is 15 amino acids long. Between the trimmed V and J ends, which lost 1 base and 7 bases, there was a span of 17 bases. Germline V gene lookup returns CDR1 MGHRA and CDR2 YSYEKL. CDR3 region: CASSQGSPLYREQYF. CDR3 DNA sequence: TGCGCCAGCAGCCAAGGTTCCCCCCTGTATAGAGAGCAGTACTTC.

CDR3 sequence: CASSQPAERANTGELFF. The CDR3 DNA reads TGCGCCAGCAGCCAACCTGCCGAACGGGCGAACACCGGGGAGCTGTTTTTT. The gene calls are TRBV4-1 and TRBJ2-2; no firm D call. The V gene lost 2 bases and the J gene lost 0 bases, with 13 bases spanning the gap. The CDR3 has 17 residues. Germline-derived CDR1 and CDR2 are MGHRA and YSYEKL.

The J gene is TRBJ2-1, the V gene TRBV5-1, with TRBD1 matching 9 bases. Per germline, CDR1 SGHRS and CDR2 YFSETQ. V lost 4 bases, J lost 6 bases, and 8 bases stayed unmatched. The CDR3 has 15 residues. In nucleotides, the CDR3 is TGCGCCAGCAGCGGGGGGACAGGGAGTGTCAATGAGCAGTTCTTC. Its protein product is CASSGGTGSVNEQFF.